The 10 T cell receptor beta chains below were found in one sample sequenced in a study of identical twins. One entry per CDR3 protein, called by TCRdb with MiXCR from the 5' RACE reads. The sample contains approximately 500,000 distinct CDR3 sequences, 20% to 30% of which appear only once. This sample was also put to use in a study of T cells expressing NK-cell markers.

Sequenced input: CD4+ T cells sorted from blood. The receptors here all came from a woman between 18 and 29 years old in good health.

This clonotype has ten or more counts. This rearrangement joins TRBV15 to TRBJ1-6, with D possibly TRBD1 on 5 matching bases. CDR1 is LNHNV, CDR2 YYDKDF, per germline (reference sequence). The V gene lost 4 bases and the J gene lost 10 bases, with 8 bases spanning the gap. The CDR3 length is 12 residues. The CDR3 coding sequence is TGTGCCACCAGCAACCGGGACTCACCCCTCCACTTT. This gives the protein CATSNRDSPLHF.

This clonotype has a handful of counts. V gene TRBV3-1 combines with J gene TRBJ1-5, with D possibly TRBD1 on 5 matching bases. CDR3 size: 13 residues. The V end was cut by 3 bases, the J end by 9 bases, with 12 bases between. The germline V gene has CDR1 LGHDT and CDR2 YNNKEL (reference sequence). Written as DNA, the CDR3 is TGTGCCAGCAGCCAGAGGGGCGCAGGGCCCCAGCATTTT. Protein: CASSQRGAGPQHF.

This CDR3 is CAISKAVAGDGYTF. CDR3 coding DNA: TGTGCCATCAGTAAAGCCGTGGCAGGGGATGGCTACACCTTC. The V and J genes are TRBV10-3 and TRBJ1-2; tentatively, D is TRBD1 (6 bases). The length of the CDR3 is 14 residues. Germline V gene sequence: CDR1 ENHRY, CDR2 SYGVKD. Between the trimmed V and J ends, which lost 5 bases and 6 bases, there was a span of 16 bases.

This clonotype turned up a few times. V gene TRBV27 combines with J gene TRBJ1-2, with a tentative D call TRBD1 (6 bases). Looked up from germline, CDR1 is MNHEY and CDR2 is SMNVEV (reference sequence). This CDR3 spans 14 amino acids. V was pared by 6 bases and J by 4 bases, with 15 bases between. CDR3 sequence: CASSSAGTPYGYTF. Written as DNA, the CDR3 is TGTGCCAGCAGCTCTGCCGGGACACCCTATGGCTACACCTTC.

Only a few counts were recorded for this clonotype. The chain is built from TRBV10-2 and TRBJ2-2, with TRBD2 as a possible D gene (6 bases). Germline CDR1 and CDR2: WSHSY and SAAADI. V lost 3 bases, J lost 2 bases, and 7 bases lay in between. There are 14 residues in the CDR3. The CDR3 sequence is CASSDSGNTGELFF. DNA of the CDR3: TGCGCCAGCAGTGATAGCGGAAACACCGGGGAGCTGTTTTTT.

This clonotype was found a few times. The chain has TRBV5-1 and TRBJ2-7; 7 bases align to TRBD2. Germline values: CDR1 SGHRS, CDR2 YFSETQ. The ends lost 0 bases at V and 6 bases at J; junction bases unmatched: 3. This CDR3 is built from 13 residues. The CDR3 is CASSLDPGGEQYF. The DNA for the CDR3 is TGCGCCAGCAGCTTGGATCCGGGGGGCGAGCAGTACTTC. Filled out from reference TRBV5-1 and TRBJ2-7, the complete variable domain reads KAGVTQTPRYLIKTRGQQVTLSCSPISGHRSVSWYQQTPGQGLQFLFEYFSETQRNKGNFPGRFSGRQFSNSRSEMNVSTLELGDSALYLCASSLDPGGEQYFGPGTRLTVT.

J is TRBJ2-7 and V is TRBV9; D call uncertain. Germline V gene data show CDR1 as SGDLS and CDR2 as YYNGEE. The CDR3 spans 14 residues. The V gene lost 5 bases and the J gene lost 5 bases, with 17 bases spanning the gap. CDR3 sequence reads: CASRVLCPLDEQYF. The CDR3 nucleotides read TGTGCCAGCAGGGTGTTATGCCCTTTAGACGAGCAGTACTTC.

The chain uses TRBV29-1 and TRBJ2-3; 12 bases map to TRBD2. Germline assignment: CDR1 SQVTM and CDR2 ANQGSEA. The length of the CDR3 is 14 residues. V gave up 1 base and J gave up 6 bases; unmatched junction bases: 2. The DNA for the CDR3 is TGCAGCGTTGAAGGACTAGCGGGGGTGGATACGCAGTATTTT. This translates into CSVEGLAGVDTQYF.

The gene calls are TRBV20-1 and TRBJ2-7; possibly TRBD1 for D (5 bases). The CDR3 has 12 amino acids. Per germline, CDR1 DFQATT and CDR2 SNEGSKA (reference sequence). Deletions cut 2 bases from V and 1 base from J, with 6 bases between. For the CDR3, the DNA is TGCAGTGCTAGACAGGGTTCCTACGAGCAGTACTTC. Its protein is CSARQGSYEQYF.

This clonotype has a count of ten or more. The rearrangement joins TRBV15 to TRBJ2-5; TRBD1 or TRBD2 may be the D gene (6 bases each). Trimming took 0 bases from V and 1 from J, leaving 24 bases between them. CDR1 and CDR2 (germline): LNHNV, YYDKDF (reference sequence). The CDR3 is made up of 20 amino acids. This CDR3 reads CATSREHLIGGPSAQETQYF. Written as DNA, the CDR3 is TGTGCCACCAGCAGAGAACACCTCATTGGGGGCCCTAGCGCCCAAGAGACCCAGTACTTC.